The 7 T cell receptor beta chains in this list originate from one sample, sequenced in a study of cytomegalovirus exposure and HLA in healthy donors. The repertoire was sequenced with immunoSEQ multiplex PCR; TCRdb's copy has only in-frame clones and lacks some. The sample lists 300,000 to 400,000 clones, roughly 85% occurring once. Sequencing was carried out using PBMCs. Source of these receptors: a woman younger than 30 in good health and CMV-seronegative.

The V gene is TRBV9, the J gene TRBJ2-5; 15 bases line up with TRBD2. Germline lookup yields CDR1 SGDLS and CDR2 YYNGEE. The CDR3 extends over 18 amino acids. V was pared by 4 bases and J by 0 bases, with 7 bases of the junction left unmatched. The CDR3 loop is CASSPGTSGRTYQETQYF. CDR3 nucleotide sequence: TGTGCCAGCAGCCCCGGGACTAGCGGGAGGACATACCAAGAGACCCAGTACTTC.

This sequence joins TRBV2 and TRBJ1-5; D is unresolved. V was cut by 8 bases and J by 1 base, with 18 bases left in between. Germline values: CDR1 SNHLY, CDR2 FYNNEI. The CDR3 is 16 residues long. The DNA for the CDR3 is TGTGCCAGCGAGTTAGATTCGGTCTTGAGCAATCAGCCCCAGCATTTT. Amino acid sequence: CASELDSVLSNQPQHF.

In nucleotides, the CDR3 is TGTGCCACCCTGTTTGCCGGGGAGCTGTTTTTT. This gives the protein CATLFAGELFF. V usage is TRBV27 and J usage is TRBJ2-2, with D unclear. CDR3 length equals 11 residues. Germline-derived CDR1 and CDR2 are MNHEY and SMNVEV (reference sequence). V dropped 10 bases and J dropped 6 bases, with 9 bases sitting between them.

This rearrangement joins TRBV28 to TRBJ1-5; TRBD1 aligns across 9 bases. Unmatched junction bases numbered 4, after V lost 5 bases and J lost 5 bases. From germline, CDR1 is MDHEN and CDR2 SYDVKM. The CDR3 runs to 14 residues. The CDR3 nucleotides are TGTGCCAGCAGTCAAGACAGGGGGTATCAGCCCCAGCATTTT. Its protein is CASSQDRGYQPQHF. The whole variable domain, remainder taken from reference TRBV28 and TRBJ1-5, is DVKVTQSSRYLVKRTGEKVFLECVQDMDHENMFWYRQDPGLGLRLIYFSYDVKMKEKGDIPEGYSVSREKKERFSLILESASTNQTSMYLCASSQDRGYQPQHFGDGTRLSIL.

This clone was detected only a few times. The chain carries TRBV4-1 and TRBJ1-4, with 8 bases lining up with TRBD1. From germline, CDR1 is MGHRA and CDR2 YSYEKL. The CDR3 sequence is 15 residues long. J gave up 8 bases and V 5 bases, and 10 bases lay outside the gene matches. The CDR3 DNA reads as TGCGCCAGCAGCATGCGGACAGGGCCACTAGAAAAACTGTTTTTT. Its translation is CASSMRTGPLEKLFF.

This chain joins TRBV10-1 and TRBJ1-6, with a weak D call TRBD1 (5 bases). Germline V gene lookup returns CDR1 WNHNN and CDR2 SYGVQD (reference sequence). CDR3 size: 15 residues. V lost 4 bases and J 7 bases, leaving 14 bases between the germline ends. For the CDR3, the DNA is TGCGCCAGCAGTGCGTCCACAGGCGGAAATTCACCCCTCCACTTT. Translated: CASSASTGGNSPLHF.

The chain is built from TRBV7-9 and TRBJ2-1, with a possible D match to TRBD2 (6 bases). The ends were cut back, 5 bases at V and 10 bases at J, with 9 bases in the middle. The CDR3 sequence is 11 residues long. Germline V gene data show CDR1 as SEHNR and CDR2 as FQNEAQ (reference sequence). Here the CDR3 DNA reads TGTGCCAGCAGCGCCACTAGCGAGCAGTTCTTC. It codes for CASSATSEQFF. Combining the CDR3 with reference TRBV7-9 and TRBJ2-1 gives the whole variable domain DTGVSQNPRHKITKRGQNVTFRCDPISEHNRLYWYRQTLGQGPEFLTYFQNEAQLEKSRLLSDRFSAERPKGSFSTLEIQRTEQGDSAMYLCASSATSEQFFGPGTRLTVL.